This TCR beta chain originates from a study of blood T cell repertoires in COVID-19. At the level of the study: Italy, Spain and the United States were the sources of the convalescent and acute COVID-19 samples. Sample material is recorded as cDNA or gDNA derived from T cells, B-cell-depleted T cells, or PBMCs.

In the authors' workflow: Estimation of nucleated cell counts was performed using reference gene primer amplification. Produced via immunoSEQ multiplex PCR; TCRdb's table is partial and in-frame only. D and trimming come from the DNA, and the V and J calls and clone size come from that table. This repertoire shows around 200,000 clones, about 88% found once; its top ten account for approximately 2.5%. Trimming removed 4 bases from V and 2 bases from J, with 11 bases in between. The CDR3 runs to 13 residues. Germline V gene data show CDR1 as SQVTM and CDR2 as ANQGSEA. The chain uses TRBV29-1 and TRBJ1-1; tentative D call: TRBD1 (6 bases). This clonotype was sampled from a man aged 40-49 years with active or convalescent COVID-19. Sequenced material: peripheral blood. In DNA form, the CDR3 reads TGCAGCGTTGGGAGGACAGTCAACACTGAAGCTTTCTTT. The encoded protein is CSVGRTVNTEAFF.